Below, one T cell receptor beta chain is given with its context. No antigen is known for it. No much larger clone is present one base from it, and per-base qualities are unavailable. These data are taken from a study of blood T cell repertoires in COVID-19 (dated by TCRdb to about 2020). Looking at the study overall: The collaborator samples originated in the United States, Italy and Spain and spanned the acute and convalescent phases of COVID-19. The material from the prospective study consisted of cDNA or gDNA derived from T cells, B-cell-depleted T cells, or PBMCs. Subjects who had been exposed to COVID-19, were actively infected with it, or had recovered from it provided the deeply sampled blood TCRbeta repertoires that made up the dataset. A freely available public database, intended as a resource for researchers studying the immune response to SARS-CoV-2, is where the repertoires were released. The samples were drawn from the first 160 participants of the ongoing ImmuneRACE study and from 1,254 subjects provided by 6 global collaborators. Sample metadata almost always included a de-identified subject ID, COVID-19 status, age in years and sex. HLA class I and class II types, where available, came from metadata supplied by the sample provider rather than from assay-based typing.

TCRbeta CDR3 regions were amplified from genomic DNA using the immunoSEQ Assay, a bias-controlled multiplex PCR. The paper's processing steps were these. Within the assay, amplification of reference gene primers was used to estimate how many nucleated cells each sample contained. To quantify the absolute abundance of each unique TCRbeta CDR3 rearrangement, sequence reads were collapsed and filtered. Productive Simpson clonality was computed per sample as the square root of Simpson's diversity index over productive rearrangements. This immuneACCESS table, as held by TCRdb, lists in-frame sequences with V and J called but not all clones. Of the missing ones, under half trace to an unresolved V gene in checked studies; the others have no known cause. V and J calls and clone size are as listed in that table; D and trimming were resolved from the DNA. This sample lists 200,000 to 250,000 clones; around 88% were detected once. The ten largest clones add up to 2.9% of the sample.

As encoded in the germline V gene, CDR1 is KGHSH while CDR2 is LQKENI. The CDR3 measures 15 amino acids from cysteine to phenylalanine. Only CDR3 DNA remains: 45 bases, in frame from the first base. V is reduced by 3 bases and J by 4 bases, leaving a spacing of 15 bases between them. Findings and caveats that apply to the study as a whole: The quantity of clinical and demographic metadata differed by source and by participant and was supplied without curation.

Whole blood was collected in K2EDTA tubes by collaborating institutions according to the institutions' own protocols. For TCRbeta analysis, collaborators shipped samples as frozen whole blood, isolated PBMCs, or DNA extracted from either of those sample types. This TCR came from a man aged 50-60 years with active or convalescent COVID-19. The sequence links TRBV18 to TRBJ1-2; no D segment can be confidently identified. Sequencing used peripheral blood. The sequenced DNA is TGTGCCAGCTCACCCCCGAACCCAGGAGGCTATGGCTACACCTTC. This gives the protein CASSPPNPGGYGYTF.